This T cell receptor beta chain comes out of a study of Ad26.COV2.S vaccination and SARS-CoV-2 variants (dated by TCRdb to about 2021). For the study in its entirety: Vaccine-arm donors came from COV1001, a multicentre, randomized, double-blind, placebo-controlled phase I-IIa trial of Ad26.COV2.S in healthy adults. Ad26.COV2.S was administered intramuscularly at 5 x 10^10 or 1 x 10^11 viral particles, either as a single shot or as two shots given 56 days apart. TCRbeta repertoire sequencing was used to assess the specificity and breadth of SARS-CoV-2-reactive T cell receptors after Ad26.COV2.S vaccination. The TCR-sequenced set comprised around 30 samples: about 19 Ad26.COV2.S vaccine recipients, 5 placebo recipients and 8 SARS-CoV-2 convalescent individuals. Trial participants were randomized into five groups of five: low-dose or high-dose Ad26.COV2.S given once or twice, or placebo on both occasions. Investigators remained blinded to trial group allocation during experiments and outcome assessment. The full study reports these points: Comparable non-spike TCR breadth was observed between vaccine and placebo recipients, consistent with only spike being contained in the vaccine. Higher spike-specific TCR breadth was observed in Ad26.COV2.S recipients than in placebo recipients (P = 0.0014). The study lacked the statistical power to compare responses across vaccine doses or regimens. After vaccination, substantial breadth of spike-specific CD8+ and CD4+ T cell responses was reported. The authors noted that the TCR breadth and depth analyses may have underestimated total T cell responses.

According to the germline V gene, CDR1 reads MGHRA and CDR2 reads YSYEKL. V is cut by 1 base and J by 3 bases, and the space between the germline ends is 9 bases. The cysteine opens and the phenylalanine closes a CDR3 of 14 amino acids. The retained sequence is limited to the CDR3, 42 bases, with the frame set at the first base. TCRbeta CDR3 regions were sequenced with the immunoSEQ Assay. After extraction, genomic DNA underwent amplification by bias-controlled multiplex PCR, followed by high-throughput sequencing. The original methods were these. To quantify the absolute abundance of each unique TCRbeta CDR3 region, sequences were collapsed and filtered. T cell fraction was estimated by normalizing TCRbeta template counts to usable DNA, which was measured by amplifying reference genes present in all nucleated cells. Repertoire TCRs were annotated as SARS-CoV-2-specific by exact matching of V gene, CDR3 amino acid sequence and J gene to a known reactive TCR set. The reference SARS-CoV-2 TCR set was obtained from MIRA and was filtered for enrichment in COVID-19-positive ImmuneCODE repertoires, whereby public or cross-reactive TCRs were removed. Drawing on the MIRA antigens, annotated TCRs were analysed further at the level of specific ORF or position within ORF. Breadth was defined as annotated unique rearrangements over total unique productive rearrangements; depth was the summed frequency of those rearrangements. Two-sided Wilcoxon rank-sum tests were applied when comparing TCR breadth between groups. Sourced from immuneACCESS, this table was stored by TCRdb with only in-frame sequences that have V and J called. A share of the clones is absent; for the studies checked, an unresolved V gene accounts for under half, and the remainder has no known explanation. V and J calls plus clone size are reproduced from that table; the DNA served to infer D and trimming. Here the sample has about 370,000 clones; roughly nine tenths occur a single time. The top ten clones comprise roughly 3.2% of the sample.

The intended sense of this specimen's treatment or condition label: some 19 received Ad26.COV2.S at low or high dose, single or two shots; 5 received placebo; per-sample allocation not given. Repertoires of vaccine and placebo recipients were sequenced from samples taken on day 63 after the first injection. In Cohort 1b, about two dozen adults aged 18-55 years were enrolled at a single site in Boston, USA, between 29 July and 7 August 2020. Ad26.COV2.S was a replication-incompetent adenovirus type 26 vector expressing a prefusion-stabilized SARS-CoV-2 spike protein from the original Wuhan strain. Points on this clone: The antigen this receptor binds is unknown. No qualities accompany the bases; no much larger clone lies one base away.

The TCR comes from a person aged 18-65 years who received the Ad26.COV2.S COVID-19 vaccine or a placebo. The rearranged chain carries TRBV4-1 and TRBJ2-5; TRBD1 could be the D gene, as 5 bases match. The input for sequencing was peripheral blood, taken in a trial of Ad26.COV2.S vaccine versus placebo. The CDR3: CASSQGDSEETQYF. The nucleotides read TGCGCCAGCAGCCAAGGAGACAGCGAAGAGACCCAGTACTTC.